This TCR beta chain was sequenced for a study of patients and donors after allogeneic stem cell transplantation. One entry per CDR3 protein, called by TCRdb with MiXCR from the RT-PCR reads. Of 900,000 to 1,000,000 distinct CDR3 sequences in the sample, more than 15% were seen once. There are a few counts of this clonotype. Trimming removed 3 bases from V and 6 bases from J; junction bases left unmatched: 5. Germline V gives CDR1 MGHDK, CDR2 SYGVNS. The CDR3 loop spans 15 amino acids. The genes are TRBV25-1 and TRBJ1-6, with 7 bases fitting TRBD1. The sample comprised blood, either unsorted or a sorted T cell fraction (not recorded which). This receptor was identified in a human donor who was either an allogeneic HSCT recipient or a stem cell or donor lymphocyte infusion donor (not recorded which). It is not recorded whose cells these are; they may come from a transplant donor. CDR3 sequence reads: CASSDATGVNSPLHF. The CDR3 nucleotides read TGTGCCAGCAGTGACGCTACAGGGGTTAATTCACCCCTCCACTTT.